The T cell receptor beta chain under discussion was sequenced for a study of cytomegalovirus exposure and HLA in healthy donors. The wider study: Unique TCRs from HLA-typed donors, about 85 million of them, were held in an early data release. Study-level points and caveats: Later analysis found that TCR beta chains associated with HLA were more clonally expanded than other, equally common chains. A later analysis associated 16,000 or so TCR beta sequences with HLA alleles at a 0.05 false discovery rate. Serostatus for CMV was the only available immune exposure information.

As to this clone: Its specificity is not known.

The PCR used 60 Vbeta and 13 Jbeta primers. Clones were read by immunoSEQ multiplex PCR, and TCRdb kept only the in-frame ones, dropping some. In the table there are about 98,000 clones, roughly three quarters of which are singletons. The receptor was isolated from a man aged 35 to 55 in good health and CMV-seronegative. What was sequenced was PBMCs.

The CDR3 loop reads CASSPLHIAGSPEAFF. CDR3 nucleotides: TGTGCCAGCTCACCACTACATATAGCTGGGTCTCCCGAAGCTTTCTTT. This sequence joins TRBV18 and TRBJ1-1; D gene uncertain. V shed 1 base and J shed 8 bases, with 20 bases lying between them. Germline CDR1 reads KGHSH; CDR2 reads LQKENI. CDR3 length: 16 amino acids.